In this sample, the clone carrying this T cell receptor beta chain turned up a few times. The sample belongs to a study of cytomegalovirus exposure and HLA in healthy donors. Background on the study: Within an early data release were approximately 85 million unique TCRs drawn from HLA-typed donors.

The CDR3 sequence is 15 residues long. Trimming stripped 2 bases from V and 7 bases from J, with 19 bases between. Germline V gene data show CDR1 as SGHDT and CDR2 as YYEEEE. The primer mix had 60 Vbeta and 13 Jbeta primers. TCRdb's copy holds only in-frame clones and misses some; the assay was immunoSEQ multiplex PCR. The sample lists about 200,000 clones, approximately 82% occurring once. The clonotype was recovered from a male donor in good health and CMV-seronegative. The chain has TRBV5-6 and TRBJ2-7; D unresolved. The sequencing input was PBMCs. In DNA form, the CDR3 reads TGTGCCAGCAGCTTAAGGTTTCCGGGTACTAAGGAGCAGTACTTC. Encoded protein: CASSLRFPGTKEQYF.